This T cell receptor (beta chain) was captured in a study of T cell responses to AZD1222 COVID-19 vaccine. Findings and caveats of the study: The study found vaccine-associated CD4 TCRs spanning spike, dominant at 160-218 and 743-854. Donors were chiefly white British, with a greater number of females, and clonal diversity was perhaps underestimated.

There are 13 residues in the CDR3. Germline assignment: CDR1 KGHSH and CDR2 LQKENI. V was pared by 3 bases and J by 6 bases, with 12 bases between. A remark on this clone: The antigen is not known.

Sequenced by immunoSEQ multiplex PCR; TCRdb stores in-frame clones only, minus some. The sample includes some 150,000 clones, 75% to 90% of them seen just once. The chain is built from TRBV18 and TRBJ2-7; no definite D call. The TCR sequence derives from an adult who received the MenACWY meningococcal vaccine as a control. The specimen was peripheral blood, collected 28 days after the second dose of the MenACWY control vaccine. The CDR3 loop reads CASSPPTAAEQYF. DNA of the CDR3: TGTGCCAGCTCACCGCCGACTGCCGCCGAGCAGTACTTC.